This entry describes one T cell receptor beta chain. The record originates from a study of blood T cell repertoires in COVID-19. Trimming pared 4 bases from V and 0 bases from J, leaving 13 bases between. Germline V gene sequence: CDR1 SGDLS, CDR2 YYNGEE. This CDR3 comprises 16 residues. Those enrolled, adults aged 18 to 89 years, came from 24 US areas. For recovered donors of Cohort 3, there were two negative PCRs, clearance, or symptom resolution. The table came from immunoSEQ multiplex PCR; TCRdb's copy has only in-frame clones and leaves some out. The table shows a few hundred thousand clones, with about 90% occurring only once.

V usage is TRBV9 and J usage is TRBJ2-2; D unresolved. This receptor was taken from a woman in her twenties or thirties who had recovered from COVID-19. The specimen sequenced was PBMCs or T cells enriched from blood (not recorded which). The CDR3 DNA sequence: TGTGCCAGCAGCCCCGCGGTCAGTTCGAACACCGGGGAGCTGTTTTTT. It codes for CASSPAVSSNTGELFF.